The present TCR beta chain was sequenced within a study of blood T cell repertoires in COVID-19. Overall study: Both acute and convalescent COVID-19 samples were obtained from the United States, Italy and Spain. From T cells, B-cell-depleted T cells, or PBMCs came the material, which was cDNA or gDNA.

In the authors' methods: Reference gene primers were amplified, and this amplification served to estimate nucleated cell counts. Assay used: immunoSEQ multiplex PCR; TCRdb lists only in-frame clones, some missing. That table is the source of V, J and clone size, and D and trimming were worked out from the DNA. Of around 210,000 clones in the sample, about nine tenths are singletons; the top ten hold roughly 0.78%. The sequenced sample consisted of peripheral blood. This receptor was identified in a woman in her 70s with acute or convalescent COVID-19.

The CDR3 DNA follows: TGTGCCAGCAGCTTATCCAGCGCGGGACTCCTATGGTACGAGCAGTACTTC. Its translation: CASSLSSAGLLWYEQYF. The chain recombines TRBV11-2 with TRBJ2-7; a weak D match, TRBD2 (6 bases). The CDR3 loop spans 17 amino acids. Trimming cost V 2 bases and J 4 bases, with 21 bases left between them. Germline CDR1 is SGHAT and CDR2 is FQNNGV.